The TCR beta chain described here comes from a study of T cell repertoires in cytomegalovirus infection. In its sample, this clonotype was seen many times. This CDR3 has 14 amino acids. Trimming stripped 8 bases from V and 5 bases from J, with 18 bases between. Germline CDR1 and CDR2: SGHTA and FQGNSA. MiXCR, run by TCRdb on the reads, gives a single entry per CDR3 protein. The repertoire consists of hundreds of thousands of distinct CDR3 sequences, with 20% to 30% occurring once and the leading ten covering approximately 8%. This TCR was recovered from a human donor in good health (CMV status not recorded). Some clones in this sample may be carry-over from other donors' samples. This chain connects TRBV7-2 to TRBJ2-5, with D unresolved. Sequenced material: CD8+ T cells from PBMCs. CDR3 residues: CASAIPGLGETQYF. In nucleotides, the CDR3 is TGTGCCAGCGCCATACCGGGTTTGGGTGAGACCCAGTACTTC.